This is a list of T cell receptor beta chains from one sample in a study of cytomegalovirus exposure and HLA in healthy donors. Clones were read by immunoSEQ multiplex PCR, and TCRdb kept only the in-frame ones, dropping some. The sample lists around 140,000 clones; around two thirds were seen once. Sequencing was done on a sample of PBMCs. All receptors derive from a male donor in good health and CMV-seronegative. The CDR3 runs from the conserved cysteine through the conserved F or W. A D gene is named only where the DNA matches it firmly. Rows may omit the clone size; those that give it use once, few, many or a size class.

.	.	TRBV6-4	TRBJ2-1	CASSRDQGSHEQFF	TGTGCCAGCAGTCGGGACCAGGGGAGCCATGAGCAGTTCTTC
TRBD2	few	TRBV19	TRBJ2-1	CASSMGETSVYNEQFF	TGTGCCAGTAGTATGGGGGAGACTAGCGTTTACAATGAGCAGTTCTTC
TRBD2	.	TRBV7-9	TRBJ2-1	CASSLVPGGGYNEQFF	TGTGCCAGCAGCTTAGTCCCGGGGGGGGGCTACAATGAGCAGTTCTTC
TRBD1	.	TRBV10-3	TRBJ2-3	CAISEWDRDADTQYF	TGTGCCATCAGTGAGTGGGACAGGGACGCAGATACGCAGTATTTT
.	.	TRBV6-5	TRBJ1-4	CASKKGATNEKLFF	TGTGCCAGCAAAAAGGGAGCGACTAATGAAAAACTGTTTTTT
.	.	TRBV11-2	TRBJ1-5	CASSLGGGGKYSNQPQHF	TGTGCCAGCAGCTTAGGCGGGGGGGGGAAATATAGCAATCAGCCCCAGCATTTT
.	.	TRBV7-2	TRBJ1-2	CASTLDLDRLVGYTF	TGTGCCAGCACTCTAGACCTGGACAGATTAGTTGGCTACACCTTC
.	.	TRBV6-5	TRBJ2-2	CASSYSPGLTGELFF	TGTGCCAGCAGTTACTCGCCAGGGCTCACCGGGGAGCTGTTTTTT
TRBD2	.	TRBV29-1	TRBJ2-7	CSVEQGGSEQYF	TGCAGCGTTGAGCAGGGCGGGAGCGAGCAGTACTTC
.	few	TRBV19	TRBJ1-5	CASNWERNQPQHF	TGTGCCAGTAATTGGGAGCGGAATCAGCCCCAGCATTTT
TRBD1	many	TRBV2	TRBJ1-5	CASSDQGAIGQPQHF	TGTGCCAGCAGTGATCAGGGGGCAATTGGTCAGCCCCAGCATTTT
.	.	TRBV7-8	TRBJ2-7	CASSLGLAHEQYF	TGTGCCAGCAGCTTAGGGCTCGCCCACGAGCAGTACTTC
.	.	TRBV5-1	TRBJ1-2	CASSLGGDSGYGYTF	TGCGCCAGCAGCTTGGGCGGGGATAGCGGCTATGGCTACACCTTC
TRBD1	once	TRBV11-2	TRBJ2-5	CASSLGLGQGIQETQYF	TGTGCCAGCAGCTTAGGGCTGGGACAGGGGATTCAAGAGACCCAGTACTTC
.	.	TRBV5-4	TRBJ2-7	CASSHGSDRSLGEQYF	TGTGCCAGCAGCCACGGATCCGACAGGTCCCTGGGGGAGCAGTACTTC
.	.	TRBV19	TRBJ2-3	CASSMAGSPLLTDTQYF	TGTGCCAGTAGTATGGCGGGTTCTCCCCTACTCACAGATACGCAGTATTTT
.	once	TRBV9	TRBJ2-3	CASSVGFGWWQGSTDTQYF	TGTGCCAGCAGCGTAGGTTTTGGGTGGTGGCAGGGAAGCACAGATACGCAGTATTTT
TRBD2	.	TRBV7-2	TRBJ2-1	CASSSFRGGLNEQFF	TGTGCCAGCAGTTCGTTCCGGGGGGGCCTCAATGAGCAGTTCTTC
.	.	TRBV18	TRBJ2-5	CASSPQYQETQYF	TGTGCCAGCTCACCCCAGTACCAAGAGACCCAGTACTTC
.	.	TRBV5-6	TRBJ1-1	CASSFPGANTEAFF	TGTGCCAGCAGCTTTCCAGGGGCGAACACTGAAGCTTTCTTT
.	.	TRBV6-1	TRBJ2-7	CASRGPDTAGEQYF	TGTGCCAGCAGGGGCCCCGACACCGCGGGGGAGCAGTACTTC
TRBD2	few	TRBV7-3	TRBJ2-3	CASSLTSGGTDTQYF	TGTGCCAGCAGCTTAACTAGCGGGGGCACAGATACGCAGTATTTT
.	.	TRBV10-3	TRBJ1-4	CAISETDGRRATF	TGTGCCATCAGCGAAACGGACGGCCGCAGGGCAACTTTT
.	.	TRBV2	TRBJ1-2	CASSDQWLYGYTF	TGTGCCAGCAGTGATCAGTGGTTATATGGCTACACCTTC
.	.	TRBV10-3	TRBJ1-2	CAITGSESYGYPF	TGTGCCATCACGGGGTCAGAGAGCTATGGCTACCCCTTC
.	.	TRBV6-5	TRBJ1-2	CASSYSGTNYGYTF	TGTGCCAGCAGTTACTCCGGGACAAACTATGGCTACACCTTC
.	.	TRBV6-6	TRBJ1-2	CASTLNGENGYTF	TGTGCCAGCACCCTGAATGGGGAGAATGGCTACACCTTC
.	.	TRBV2	TRBJ2-1	CATDGGNEQFF	TGTGCCACCGACGGAGGCAATGAGCAGTTCTTC
TRBD2	.	TRBV9	TRBJ2-3	CASSVEWDGGANTQYF	TGTGCCAGCAGCGTAGAGTGGGACGGGGGGGCTAATACGCAGTATTTT
TRBD1	.	TRBV6-5	TRBJ1-2	CASISGQGDNYGYTF	TGTGCCAGCATTTCAGGACAGGGGGACAACTATGGCTACACCTTC
.	.	TRBV9	TRBJ2-1	CASSVDGKGNNEQFF	TGTGCCAGCAGCGTAGACGGGAAGGGAAACAATGAGCAGTTCTTC
.	.	TRBV7-9	TRBJ1-1	CSSSLTREVGTEAFF	TGTTCCAGCAGCTTAACCAGGGAGGTGGGTACTGAAGCTTTCTTT
.	once	TRBV4-2	TRBJ1-5	CASSRQTTSNQPQHF	TGTGCCAGCAGCCGCCAGACAACCAGCAATCAGCCCCAGCATTTT
.	.	TRBV19	TRBJ2-3	CASSLEADFTDTQYF	TGTGCCAGTAGTCTCGAAGCAGACTTCACAGATACGCAGTATTTT
.	.	TRBV21-1	TRBJ2-2	CASSKEGLYTGELFF	TGTGCCAGCAGCAAAGAGGGGCTGTACACCGGGGAGCTGTTTTTT
TRBD2	.	TRBV7-2	TRBJ2-7	CASSLASGDPYEQYF	TGTGCCAGCAGCTTAGCTAGCGGGGACCCCTACGAGCAGTACTTC
TRBD2	.	TRBV6-5	TRBJ2-1	CASNSLAGAEGEQFF	TGTGCCAGCAATTCGCTAGCGGGGGCCGAGGGGGAGCAGTTCTTC
.	few	TRBV6-1	TRBJ2-7	CASSPLDTRYEQYF	TGTGCCAGCAGTCCCTTGGACACCAGGTACGAGCAGTACTTC
TRBD1	.	TRBV5-4	TRBJ2-2	CASSPPRQGIRTGELFF	TGTGCCAGCAGCCCTCCGCGACAGGGGATTCGCACCGGGGAGCTGTTTTTT
.	.	TRBV28	TRBJ1-2	CATYPSGSRGYTF	TGTGCCACCTACCCGTCCGGGAGCCGCGGCTACACCTTC
TRBD1	.	TRBV14	TRBJ1-1	CASSWTGFAEAFF	TGTGCCAGCAGCTGGACAGGGTTCGCTGAAGCTTTCTTT
TRBD1	few	TRBV9	TRBJ2-5	CASSVGWTGPETQYF	TGTGCCAGCAGCGTAGGCTGGACAGGGCCAGAGACCCAGTACTTC
.	.	TRBV7-9	TRBJ1-2	CASSGEYGYGYTF	TGTGCCAGCTCGGGGGAATACGGCTATGGCTACACCTTC
TRBD2	.	TRBV19	TRBJ2-7	CASSTIAGEYEQYF	TGTGCCAGTAGTACCATAGCGGGGGAATACGAGCAGTACTTC
TRBD2	.	TRBV7-9	TRBJ2-1	CASSLEGAGGPVEQFF	TGTGCCAGCAGCTTAGAGGGGGCGGGGGGGCCAGTTGAGCAGTTCTTC
.	few	TRBV10-3	TRBJ1-1	CATSGVPMNTEAFF	TGTGCCACCTCAGGGGTGCCGATGAACACTGAAGCTTTCTTT
TRBD1	few	TRBV5-1	TRBJ2-7	CASSHAGTGAFYEQYF	TGCGCCAGCAGCCACGCCGGGACAGGGGCCTTCTACGAGCAGTACTTC
.	.	TRBV7-9	TRBJ2-2	CASTPDRHTGELFF	TGTGCCAGCACGCCGGACAGACACACCGGGGAGCTGTTTTTT
TRBD1	few	TRBV10-1	TRBJ1-1	CASSEPGQGRTKVTEAFF	TGCGCCAGCAGTGAGCCCGGACAGGGGAGAACGAAGGTCACTGAAGCTTTCTTT
TRBD2	few	TRBV6-6	TRBJ2-7	CASTPKAGEERYEQYF	TGTGCCAGCACCCCCAAAGCGGGGGAGGAGAGATACGAGCAGTACTTC